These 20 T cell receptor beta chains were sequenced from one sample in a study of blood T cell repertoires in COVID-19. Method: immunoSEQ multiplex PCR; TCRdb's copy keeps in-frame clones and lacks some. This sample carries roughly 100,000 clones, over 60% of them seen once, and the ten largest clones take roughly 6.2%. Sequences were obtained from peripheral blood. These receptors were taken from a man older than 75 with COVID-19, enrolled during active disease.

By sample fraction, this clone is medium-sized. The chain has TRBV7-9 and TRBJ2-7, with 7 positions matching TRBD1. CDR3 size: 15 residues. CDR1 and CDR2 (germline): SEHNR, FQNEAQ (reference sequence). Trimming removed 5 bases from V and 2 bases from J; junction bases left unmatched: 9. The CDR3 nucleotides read TGTGCCAGCAGCGATGATGGGGACAGTCCCTACGAGCAGTACTTC. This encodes CASSDDGDSPYEQYF. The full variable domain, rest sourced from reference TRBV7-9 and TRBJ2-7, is DTGVSQNPRHKITKRGQNVTFRCDPISEHNRLYWYRQTLGQGPEFLTYFQNEAQLEKSRLLSDRFSAERPKGSFSTLEIQRTEQGDSAMYLCASSDDGDSPYEQYFGPGTRLTVT.

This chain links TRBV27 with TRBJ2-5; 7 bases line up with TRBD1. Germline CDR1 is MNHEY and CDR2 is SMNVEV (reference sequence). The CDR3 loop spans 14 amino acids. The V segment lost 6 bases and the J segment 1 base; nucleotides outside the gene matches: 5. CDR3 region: CASSLQGSQETQYF. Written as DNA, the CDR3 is TGTGCCAGCAGCTTACAGGGGTCCCAAGAGACCCAGTACTTC.

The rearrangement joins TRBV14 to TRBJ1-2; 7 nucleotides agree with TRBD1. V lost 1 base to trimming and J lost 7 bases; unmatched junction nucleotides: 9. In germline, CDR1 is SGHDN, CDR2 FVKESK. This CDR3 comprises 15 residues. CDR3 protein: CASSQVGQDLSGYTF. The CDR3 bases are TGTGCCAGCAGCCAAGTCGGACAGGACCTCTCTGGCTACACCTTC.

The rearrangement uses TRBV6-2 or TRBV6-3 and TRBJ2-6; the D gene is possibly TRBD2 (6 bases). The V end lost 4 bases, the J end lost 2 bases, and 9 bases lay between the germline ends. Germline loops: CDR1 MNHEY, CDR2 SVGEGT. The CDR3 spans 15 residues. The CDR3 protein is CASSFGSTGANVLTF. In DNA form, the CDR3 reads TGTGCCAGCAGTTTCGGGAGCACTGGGGCCAACGTCCTGACTTTC.

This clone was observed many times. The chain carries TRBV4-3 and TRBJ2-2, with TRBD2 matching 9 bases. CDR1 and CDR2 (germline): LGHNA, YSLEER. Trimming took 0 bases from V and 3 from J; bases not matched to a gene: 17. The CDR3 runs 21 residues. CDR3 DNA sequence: TGCGCCAGCAGCCAAGATTTTGAAGCGGGAGGCAGCACCCTGGACACCGGGGAGCTGTTTTTT. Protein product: CASSQDFEAGGSTLDTGELFF.

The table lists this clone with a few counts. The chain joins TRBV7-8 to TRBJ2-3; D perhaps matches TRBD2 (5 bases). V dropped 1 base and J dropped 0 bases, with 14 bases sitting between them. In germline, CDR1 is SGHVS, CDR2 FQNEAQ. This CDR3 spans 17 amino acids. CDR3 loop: CASSLGSTGKSTDTQYF. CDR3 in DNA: TGTGCCAGCAGCTTAGGAAGTACGGGGAAGAGCACAGATACGCAGTATTTT.

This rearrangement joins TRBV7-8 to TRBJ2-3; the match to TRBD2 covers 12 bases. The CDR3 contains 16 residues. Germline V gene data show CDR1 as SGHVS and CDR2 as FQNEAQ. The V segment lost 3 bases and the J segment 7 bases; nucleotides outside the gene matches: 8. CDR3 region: CASSFLAGGPSHTQYF. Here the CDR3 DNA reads TGTGCCAGCAGCTTCCTAGCGGGAGGGCCCTCCCATACGCAGTATTTT.

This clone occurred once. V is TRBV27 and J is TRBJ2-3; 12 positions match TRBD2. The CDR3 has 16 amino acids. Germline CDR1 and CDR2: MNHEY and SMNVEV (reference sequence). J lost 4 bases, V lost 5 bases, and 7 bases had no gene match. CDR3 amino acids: CASSARLAGVSDTQYF. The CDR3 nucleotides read TGTGCCAGCAGTGCCAGACTAGCGGGAGTCTCAGATACGCAGTATTTT.

In DNA form, the CDR3 reads TGTGCCAGCAGTTTGGGTAGCAGGACAGGGGCTTCCCAGTACTTC. Amino acid sequence: CASSLGSRTGASQYF. This chain joins TRBV7-9 and TRBJ2-5, with 9 bases matching TRBD1. The CDR3 totals 15 residues. V lost 6 bases to trimming and J lost 9 bases; unmatched junction nucleotides: 14. Germline assignment: CDR1 SEHNR and CDR2 FQNEAQ (reference sequence).

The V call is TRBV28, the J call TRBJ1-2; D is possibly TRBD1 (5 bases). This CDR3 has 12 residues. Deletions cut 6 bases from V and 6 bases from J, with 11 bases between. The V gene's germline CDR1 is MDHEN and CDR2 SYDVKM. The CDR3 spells CASSLSGDGYTF. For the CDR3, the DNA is TGTGCCAGCAGCCTTTCGGGGGATGGCTACACCTTC.

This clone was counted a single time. The CDR3 sequence is CASSFGTGGSYEQYF. The CDR3 nucleotides read TGTGCCAGCAGTTTTGGGACAGGGGGCTCCTACGAGCAGTACTTC. The gene calls are TRBV27 and TRBJ2-7, with 11 bases that match TRBD1. Germline V gene sequence: CDR1 MNHEY, CDR2 SMNVEV (reference sequence). This CDR3 has 15 amino acids. V lost 3 bases and J lost 0; bases outside the gene matches: 1.

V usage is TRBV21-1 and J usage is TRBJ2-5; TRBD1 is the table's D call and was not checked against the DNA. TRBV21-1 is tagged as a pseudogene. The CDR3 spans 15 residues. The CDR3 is CASSKGQGKSETQYF. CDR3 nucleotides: TGTGCCAGCAGCAAGGGACAGGGAAAGTCCGAGACCCAGTACTTC.

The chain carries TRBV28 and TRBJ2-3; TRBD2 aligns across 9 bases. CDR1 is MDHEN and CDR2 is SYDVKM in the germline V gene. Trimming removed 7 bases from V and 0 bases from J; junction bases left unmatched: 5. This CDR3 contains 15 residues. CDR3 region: CASNRLAVSTDTQYF. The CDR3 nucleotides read TGTGCCAGCAACAGACTAGCGGTTAGCACAGATACGCAGTATTTT.

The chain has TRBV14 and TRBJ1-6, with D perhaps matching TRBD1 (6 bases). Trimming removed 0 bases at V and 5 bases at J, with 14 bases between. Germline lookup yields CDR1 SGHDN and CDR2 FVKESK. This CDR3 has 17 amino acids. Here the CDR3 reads CASSQDWGGANNSPLHF. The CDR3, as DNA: TGTGCCAGCAGCCAAGATTGGGGGGGCGCTAATAATTCACCCCTCCACTTT. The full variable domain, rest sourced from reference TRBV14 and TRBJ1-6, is EAGVTQFPSHSVIEKGQTVTLRCDPISGHDNLYWYRRVMGKEIKFLLHFVKESKQDESGMPNNRFLAERTGGTYSTLKVQPAELEDSGVYFCASSQDWGGANNSPLHFGNGTRLTVT.

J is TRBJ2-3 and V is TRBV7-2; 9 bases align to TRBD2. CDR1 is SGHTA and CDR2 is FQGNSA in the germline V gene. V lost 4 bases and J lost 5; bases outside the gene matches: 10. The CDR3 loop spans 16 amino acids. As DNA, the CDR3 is TGTGCCAGCAGCTCCCCTAGCGGGAAGAGGGAAGATACGCAGTATTTT. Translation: CASSSPSGKREDTQYF.

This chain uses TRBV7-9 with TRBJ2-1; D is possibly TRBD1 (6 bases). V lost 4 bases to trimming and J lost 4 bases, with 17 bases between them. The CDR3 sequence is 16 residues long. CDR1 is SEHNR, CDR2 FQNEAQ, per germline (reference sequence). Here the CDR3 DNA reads TGTGCCAGCAGCTCCGATTGGACAGCTGAGTACAATGAGCAGTTCTTC. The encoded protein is CASSSDWTAEYNEQFF.

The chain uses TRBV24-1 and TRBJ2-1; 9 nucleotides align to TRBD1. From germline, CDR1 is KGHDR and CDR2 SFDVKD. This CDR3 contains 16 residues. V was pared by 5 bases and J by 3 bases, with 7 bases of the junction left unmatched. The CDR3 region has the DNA TGTGCCACCAGTGCCCGGCAGACAGGGGGCTACAATGAGCAGTTCTTC. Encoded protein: CATSARQTGGYNEQFF.

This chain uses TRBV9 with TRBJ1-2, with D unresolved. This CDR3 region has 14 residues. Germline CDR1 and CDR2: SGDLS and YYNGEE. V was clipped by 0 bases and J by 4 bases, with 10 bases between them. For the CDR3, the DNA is TGTGCCAGCAGCGTAGATCCTGAGGGCTATGGCTACACCTTC. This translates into CASSVDPEGYGYTF.

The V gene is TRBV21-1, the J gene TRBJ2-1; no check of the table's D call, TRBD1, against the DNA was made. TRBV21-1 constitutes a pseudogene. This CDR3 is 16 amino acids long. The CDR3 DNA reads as TGTGCCAGCAGCAAAGAAGCAGGGGAAAACATTAGTGAGCAGTTCTTC. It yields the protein CASSKEAGENISEQFF.

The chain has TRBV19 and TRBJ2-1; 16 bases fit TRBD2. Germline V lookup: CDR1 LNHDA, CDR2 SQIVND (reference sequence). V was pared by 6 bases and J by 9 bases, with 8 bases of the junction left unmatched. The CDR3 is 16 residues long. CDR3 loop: CASRSGTSGRAAEQFF. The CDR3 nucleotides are TGTGCCAGTAGGTCCGGGACTAGCGGGAGGGCCGCTGAGCAGTTCTTC.